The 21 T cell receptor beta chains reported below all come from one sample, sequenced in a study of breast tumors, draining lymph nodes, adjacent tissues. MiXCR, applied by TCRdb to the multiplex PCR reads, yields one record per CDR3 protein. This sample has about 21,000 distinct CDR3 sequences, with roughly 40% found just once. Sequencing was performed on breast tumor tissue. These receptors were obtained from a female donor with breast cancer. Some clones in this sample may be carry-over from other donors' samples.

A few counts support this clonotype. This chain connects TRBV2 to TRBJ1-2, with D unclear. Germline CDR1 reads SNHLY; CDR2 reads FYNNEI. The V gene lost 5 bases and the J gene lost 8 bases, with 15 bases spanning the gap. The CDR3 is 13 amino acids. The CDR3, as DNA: TGTGCCAGCAGTTGGCTGCCCCGGGAAGGCTACACCTTC. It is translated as CASSWLPREGYTF.

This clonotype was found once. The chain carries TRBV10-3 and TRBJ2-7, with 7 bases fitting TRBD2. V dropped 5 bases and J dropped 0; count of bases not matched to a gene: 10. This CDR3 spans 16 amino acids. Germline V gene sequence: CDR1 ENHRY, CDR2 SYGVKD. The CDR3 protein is CAISLSGTTSSYEQYF. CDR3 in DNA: TGTGCCATCAGTCTCTCCGGGACTACTTCCTCCTACGAGCAGTACTTC.

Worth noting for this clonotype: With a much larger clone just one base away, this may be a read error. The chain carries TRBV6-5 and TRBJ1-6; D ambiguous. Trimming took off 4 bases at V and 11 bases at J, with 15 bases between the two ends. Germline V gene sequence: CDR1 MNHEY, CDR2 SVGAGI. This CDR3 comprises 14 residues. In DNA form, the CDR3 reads TGTGCCAGCAGTTGCTCGATGTGGGTACCACCCCTCCACTTT. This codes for CASSCSMWVPPLHF.

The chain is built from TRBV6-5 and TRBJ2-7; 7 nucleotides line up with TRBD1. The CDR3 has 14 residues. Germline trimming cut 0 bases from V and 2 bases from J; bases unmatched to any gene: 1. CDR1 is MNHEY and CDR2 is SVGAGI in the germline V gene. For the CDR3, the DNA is TGTGCCAGCAGTTACTCGACAGGGACCTACGAGCAGTACTTC. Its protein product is CASSYSTGTYEQYF.

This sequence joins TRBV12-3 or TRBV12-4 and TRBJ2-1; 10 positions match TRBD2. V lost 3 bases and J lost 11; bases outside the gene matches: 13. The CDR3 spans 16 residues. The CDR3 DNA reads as TGTGCCAGCAGTTTCTTTCGATCGTCAACTAGCGGGAAGCAGTTCTTC. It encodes CASSFFRSSTSGKQFF.

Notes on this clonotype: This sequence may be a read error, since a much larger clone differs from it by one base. The CDR3 loop reads CSGEGPGNIQYF. CDR3 nucleotides: TGCAGTGGGGAGGGTCCCGGAAACATTCAGTACTTC. This chain uses TRBV20-1 with TRBJ2-4; 7 nucleotides agree with TRBD2. Losses at the gene ends were 7 bases for V and 6 bases for J; bases not matched to a gene: 6. CDR1 is DFQATT and CDR2 is SNEGSKA in the germline V gene (reference sequence). The CDR3 extends over 12 amino acids.

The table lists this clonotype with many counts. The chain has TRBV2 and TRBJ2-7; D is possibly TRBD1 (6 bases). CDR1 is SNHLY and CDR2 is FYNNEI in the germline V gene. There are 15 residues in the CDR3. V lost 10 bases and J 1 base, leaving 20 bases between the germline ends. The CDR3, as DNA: TGTGCCACCCGTACGGCAGGGGCCGGATCCTACGAGCAGTACTTC. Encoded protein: CATRTAGAGSYEQYF.

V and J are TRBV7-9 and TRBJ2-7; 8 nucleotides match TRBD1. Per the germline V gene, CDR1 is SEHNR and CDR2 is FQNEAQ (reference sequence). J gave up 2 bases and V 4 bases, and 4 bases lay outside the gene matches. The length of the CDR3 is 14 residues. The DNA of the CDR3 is TGTGCCAGCAGCTCTAGGACAGGGACCTACGAGCAGTACTTC. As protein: CASSSRTGTYEQYF.

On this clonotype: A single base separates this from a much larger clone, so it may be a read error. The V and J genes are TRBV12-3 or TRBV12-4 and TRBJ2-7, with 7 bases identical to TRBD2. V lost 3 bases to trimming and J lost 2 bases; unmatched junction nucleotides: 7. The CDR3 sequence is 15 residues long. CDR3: CASSFAGDGAYEQYF. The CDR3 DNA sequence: TGTGCCAGCAGTTTCGCGGGGGACGGAGCCTACGAGCAGTACTTC.

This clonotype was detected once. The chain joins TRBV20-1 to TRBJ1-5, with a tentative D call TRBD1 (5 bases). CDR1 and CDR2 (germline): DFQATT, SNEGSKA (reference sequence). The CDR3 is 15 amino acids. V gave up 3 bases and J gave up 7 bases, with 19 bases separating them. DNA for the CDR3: TGCAGTGCTAGTAGAAGCGGTGGGGACGGACAGCCCCAGCATTTT. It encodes CSASRSGGDGQPQHF.

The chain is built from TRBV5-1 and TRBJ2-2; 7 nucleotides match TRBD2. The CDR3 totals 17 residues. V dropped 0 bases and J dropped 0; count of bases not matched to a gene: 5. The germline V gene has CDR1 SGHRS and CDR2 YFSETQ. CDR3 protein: CASSLARLAANTGELFF. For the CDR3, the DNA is TGCGCCAGCAGCTTGGCCAGGCTAGCGGCGAACACCGGGGAGCTGTTTTTT.

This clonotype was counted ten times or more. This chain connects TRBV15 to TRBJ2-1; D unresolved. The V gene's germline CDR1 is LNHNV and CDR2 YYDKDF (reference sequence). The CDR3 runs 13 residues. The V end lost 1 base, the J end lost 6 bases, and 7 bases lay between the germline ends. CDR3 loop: CATSRGIPNEQFF. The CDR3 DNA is TGTGCCACCAGCAGAGGAATCCCCAATGAGCAGTTCTTC.

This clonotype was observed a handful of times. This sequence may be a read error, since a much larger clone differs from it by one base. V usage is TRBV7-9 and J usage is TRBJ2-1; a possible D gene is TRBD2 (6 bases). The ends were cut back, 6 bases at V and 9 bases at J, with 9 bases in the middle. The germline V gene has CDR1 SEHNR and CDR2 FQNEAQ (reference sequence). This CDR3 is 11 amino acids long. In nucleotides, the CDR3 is TGTGCCAGCAGAGAGGAGGGTGAGCAGTTCTTC. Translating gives CASREEGEQFF.

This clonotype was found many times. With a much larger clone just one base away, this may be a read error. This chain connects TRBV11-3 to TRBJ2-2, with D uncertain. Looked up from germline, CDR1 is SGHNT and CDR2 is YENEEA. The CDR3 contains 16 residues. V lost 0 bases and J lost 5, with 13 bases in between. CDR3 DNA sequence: TGTGCCAGCAGCTTAGATAGGCAGGCAAAAACCGGGGAGCTGTTTTTT. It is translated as CASSLDRQAKTGELFF.

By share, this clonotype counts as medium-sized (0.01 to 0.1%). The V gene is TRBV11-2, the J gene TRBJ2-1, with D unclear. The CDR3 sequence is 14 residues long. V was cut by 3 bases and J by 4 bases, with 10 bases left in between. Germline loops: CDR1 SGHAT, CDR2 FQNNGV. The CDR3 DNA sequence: TGTGCCAGCAGCTTGGACGGAAGATACAATGAGCAGTTCTTC. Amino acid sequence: CASSLDGRYNEQFF.

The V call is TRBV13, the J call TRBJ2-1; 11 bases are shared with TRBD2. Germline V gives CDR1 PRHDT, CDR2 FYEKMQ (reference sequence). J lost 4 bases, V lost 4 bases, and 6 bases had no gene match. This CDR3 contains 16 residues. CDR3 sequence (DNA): TGTGCCAGCAGCTCAACGGGACTAGCGGTGTACAATGAGCAGTTCTTC. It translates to CASSSTGLAVYNEQFF.

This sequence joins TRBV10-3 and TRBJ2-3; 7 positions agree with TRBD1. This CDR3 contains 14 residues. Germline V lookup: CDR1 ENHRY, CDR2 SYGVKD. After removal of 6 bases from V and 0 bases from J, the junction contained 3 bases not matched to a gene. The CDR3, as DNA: TGTGCCATCAGGACAGGGTTGAGCACAGATACGCAGTATTTT. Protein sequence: CAIRTGLSTDTQYF.

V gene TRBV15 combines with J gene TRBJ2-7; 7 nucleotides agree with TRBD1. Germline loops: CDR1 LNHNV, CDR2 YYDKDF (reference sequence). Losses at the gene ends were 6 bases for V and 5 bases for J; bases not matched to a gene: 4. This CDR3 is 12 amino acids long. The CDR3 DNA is TGTGCCACCAGTCACAGGGGCGACGAGCAGTACTTC. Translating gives CATSHRGDEQYF.

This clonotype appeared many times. The CDR3 spells CASSLAGRLSSYEQYF. The CDR3 DNA sequence: TGTGCCAGCAGCTTAGCAGGCCGACTTAGCTCCTACGAGCAGTACTTC. The chain employs TRBV7-2 and TRBJ2-7; D remains unclear. The CDR3 contains 16 residues. The ends were cut back, 0 bases at V and 0 bases at J, with 12 bases in the middle. Germline CDR1 reads SGHTA; CDR2 reads FQGNSA. The variable domain in full, completed from reference TRBV7-2 and TRBJ2-7, reads GAGVSQSPSNKVTEKGKDVELRCDPISGHTALYWYRQSLGQGLEFLIYFQGNSAPDKSGLPSDRFSAERTGGSVSTLTIQRTQQEDSAVYLCASSLAGRLSSYEQYFGPGTRLTVT.

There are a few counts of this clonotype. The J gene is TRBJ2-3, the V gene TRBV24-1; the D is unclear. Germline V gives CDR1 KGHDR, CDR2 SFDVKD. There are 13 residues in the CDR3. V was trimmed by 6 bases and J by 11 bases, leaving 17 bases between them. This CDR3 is CATSHSSYNEQYF. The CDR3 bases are TGTGCCACCAGTCACAGCTCCTACAATGAGCAGTATTTT.

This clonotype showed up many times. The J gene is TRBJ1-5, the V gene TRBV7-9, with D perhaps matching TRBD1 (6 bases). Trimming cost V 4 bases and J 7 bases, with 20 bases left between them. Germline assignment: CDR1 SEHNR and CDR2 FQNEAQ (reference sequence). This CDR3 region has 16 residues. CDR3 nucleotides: TGTGCCAGCAGCTGCGGGGCCGACATTAGGGGGCAGCCCCAGCATTTT. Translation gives CASSCGADIRGQPQHF.